The source of this TCR beta chain is a study of OX40 agonist ivuxolimab in advanced cancers. Study information: Every 2 weeks, patients received ivuxolimab intravenously, dosed at 0.01 to 10 mg/kg. Cancers in dose escalation were hepatocellular, melanoma, renal cell and head and neck.

Notes on this clone: Its antigen is undetermined.

General study results and limits: CD4+ and CD8+ blood T cells expanded clonally by week 6 at 0.1 to 3.0 mg/kg.

Clones were sequenced by immunoSEQ multiplex PCR, and TCRdb holds only the in-frame ones, with some missing. The sample shows tens of thousands of clones, around 90% of them seen only once. The V and J ends lost 4 bases and 6 bases respectively, with 11 bases between them. Germline V gene data show CDR1 as MNHEY and CDR2 as SMNVEV (reference sequence). This CDR3 comprises 13 residues. The chain is built from TRBV27 and TRBJ2-3, with D perhaps matching TRBD2 (7 bases). The input for sequencing was CD4+ or CD8+ T cells sorted from blood, taken in a trial of the OX40 agonist ivuxolimab. This receptor was taken from an adult with an advanced solid tumor such as melanoma, head and neck, liver or kidney cancer. The CDR3 DNA is TGTGCCAGCAGTTCCGGGGGGCCGGATACGCAGTATTTT. Amino acid sequence: CASSSGGPDTQYF.